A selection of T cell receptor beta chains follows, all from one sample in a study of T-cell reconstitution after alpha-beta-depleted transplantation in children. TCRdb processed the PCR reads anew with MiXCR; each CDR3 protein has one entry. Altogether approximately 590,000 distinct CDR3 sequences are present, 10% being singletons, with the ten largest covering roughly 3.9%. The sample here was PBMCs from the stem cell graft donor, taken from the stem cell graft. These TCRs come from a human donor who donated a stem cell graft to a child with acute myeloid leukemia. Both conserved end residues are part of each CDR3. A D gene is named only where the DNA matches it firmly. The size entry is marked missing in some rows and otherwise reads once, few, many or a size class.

TGCGCCAGCAGCCAGGGCCAGGCCCAGGGTCAAGAGACCCAGTACTTC	CASSQGQAQGQETQYF	many	TRBV5-1	TRBJ2-5	NA
TGTGCCAGCAGTTTATTAGACTCCTCTGGAAACACCATATATTTT	CASSLLDSSGNTIYF	many	TRBV12-3/TRBV12-4	TRBJ1-3	NA
TGCAGTGCTCTACTAGGGTCCCGGCAAGAGACCCAGTACTTC	CSALLGSRQETQYF	NA	TRBV20-1	TRBJ2-5	NA
TGTGCCAGCAGTTTAGTAGCGAACAATGAGCAGTTCTTC	CASSLVANNEQFF	many	TRBV12-3/TRBV12-4	TRBJ2-1	NA
TGTGCCAGCAGACCTCCGGGACTAATTAACGAGCAGTACTTC	CASRPPGLINEQYF	NA	TRBV28	TRBJ2-7	TRBD2
TGTGCCAGCTCACCTACGACAGGGCAGGGTGAGCAGTTCTTC	CASSPTTGQGEQFF	few	TRBV18	TRBJ2-1	TRBD1
TGTGCCAGCAGCTTAGAGGACAGGGTGAATCAGCCCCAGCATTTT	CASSLEDRVNQPQHF	few	TRBV7-8	TRBJ1-5	TRBD1
TGCAGTGCTAGAGCCCCTAGCGGGAGGGCTCGTGAGCAGTACTTC	CSARAPSGRAREQYF	many	TRBV20-1	TRBJ2-7	TRBD2
TGTGCCAGCGGCTTACGACAGGGTTCCTACGAGCAGTACTTC	CASGLRQGSYEQYF	many	TRBV12-3/TRBV12-4	TRBJ2-7	TRBD1
TGTGCCAGCAGTTCCCGACTAGCGGGAGGGGATGAGCAGTTCTTC	CASSSRLAGGDEQFF	NA	TRBV6-5	TRBJ2-1	TRBD2
TGTGCCAGCAGTTACACGATTAACACTGAAGCTTTCTTT	CASSYTINTEAFF	many	TRBV6-2/TRBV6-3	TRBJ1-1	NA
TGTGCCAGCAGTTTAGTCGGCCGTGGTAATGAGCAGTTCTTC	CASSLVGRGNEQFF	many	TRBV12-3/TRBV12-4	TRBJ2-1	NA
TGCGCCAGCAAACTCGTAGCGGAACGAAAGGGGAGGACCGGGGAGCTGTTTTTT	CASKLVAERKGRTGELFF	once	TRBV5-1	TRBJ2-2	NA
TGTGCCAGCAGCTTGGACGTCAACAATCAGCCCCAGCATTTT	CASSLDVNNQPQHF	few	TRBV7-9	TRBJ1-5	NA
TGTGCCACCAGCAGAGAATGGACAGGCACAGATACGCAGTATTTT	CATSREWTGTDTQYF	few	TRBV15	TRBJ2-3	NA
TGCGCCAGCAGCGACGGACAGAGCACCGGGGAGCTGTTTTTT	CASSDGQSTGELFF	few	TRBV5-1	TRBJ2-2	NA
TGCGCCAGCAGCCGCACCCTAGCGGGAGGGCCTAATGAGCAGTTCTTC	CASSRTLAGGPNEQFF	NA	TRBV5-1	TRBJ2-1	TRBD2
TGCAGCGTAGTCGGGTCCGGTGAGCAGTTCTTC	CSVVGSGEQFF	few	TRBV29-1	TRBJ2-1	NA
TGCAGCGGCTCACTAGCAGTCGACAATGAGCAGTTCTTC	CSGSLAVDNEQFF	NA	TRBV29-1	TRBJ2-1	NA
TGTGCCAGCTCCGGGACTAGCGCCTACAATGAGCAGTTCTTC	CASSGTSAYNEQFF	NA	TRBV2	TRBJ2-1	TRBD2
TGTGCCAGCAGCGTAGATCCCCTCATGGGGCTAGCGGGAGAGTACAATGAGCAGTTCTTC	CASSVDPLMGLAGEYNEQFF	NA	TRBV9	TRBJ2-1	TRBD2
TGTGCCCGGGGTGGCACCGGGGAGCTGTTTTTT	CARGGTGELFF	NA	TRBV30	TRBJ2-2	NA
TGCAGCGTTAGCAGGGGCGCCCAGCATTTT	CSVSRGAQHF	many	TRBV29-1	TRBJ1-5	NA
TGTGCCAGCAGCTTAACAGCGGGAGGGCCCCATGAGCAGTTCTTC	CASSLTAGGPHEQFF	few	TRBV7-9	TRBJ2-1	TRBD2
TGTGCCAGCAGCCAAGGATTAGACCCCGGGGAGCTGTTTTTT	CASSQGLDPGELFF	few	TRBV4-2	TRBJ2-2	NA
TGCAGTGCTAGAGATTCCCCTTATGGCTACACCTTC	CSARDSPYGYTF	NA	TRBV20-1	TRBJ1-2	NA
TGTGCCAGCTCACCAGATCCGACGGGAGGGTCCTACGAGCAGTACTTC	CASSPDPTGGSYEQYF	NA	TRBV18	TRBJ2-7	TRBD2
TGTGCCAGCAGTTCTAGCTCTGGGTATACGCAGTATTTT	CASSSSSGYTQYF	few	TRBV27	TRBJ2-3	NA
TGTGCCAGCAGCTTGTCCAGGACAGCGAACACCGGGGAGCTGTTTTTT	CASSLSRTANTGELFF	many	TRBV5-4	TRBJ2-2	NA
TGCGCCAGCAGCCAAGATTTTGGACACGGCTACACCTTC	CASSQDFGHGYTF	NA	TRBV4-3	TRBJ1-2	NA
TGTGCCAGCAGCACCGATGGTGGGTCCACAGATACGCAGTATTTT	CASSTDGGSTDTQYF	few	TRBV3-1	TRBJ2-3	NA
TGTGCCAGCAGTTCCTCACAGGGTGGACGAGAGACCCAGTACTTC	CASSSSQGGRETQYF	few	TRBV6-2/TRBV6-3	TRBJ2-5	NA
TGTGCCAGCAGCTTGACTAGACCCTCAGATACGCAGTATTTT	CASSLTRPSDTQYF	NA	TRBV5-5	TRBJ2-3	NA
TGTGCCAGCAGTGAAGGGAGCGGGAACACCGGGGAGCTGTTTTTT	CASSEGSGNTGELFF	few	TRBV2	TRBJ2-2	NA
TGTGCCAGCAGCTTAGAACGGGAGAGATACAATGAGCAGTTCTTC	CASSLERERYNEQFF	few	TRBV7-2	TRBJ2-1	NA
TGCAGTGCTAGGCGGGAGAAAGGCTACGAGCAGTACTTC	CSARREKGYEQYF	many	TRBV20-1	TRBJ2-7	TRBD2
TGCGCCAGCAGCTTGGCCCAGGCGGGATCTGGCGAGCAGTACTTC	CASSLAQAGSGEQYF	many	TRBV5-1	TRBJ2-7	NA
TGTGCCAGCAGCCAAGTAGGCCCTAGCGGGAAAAGGTTCTTC	CASSQVGPSGKRFF	NA	TRBV14	TRBJ2-1	TRBD2
TGTGCCAGCAGTCGATGGGAGAATCAGCCCCAGCATTTT	CASSRWENQPQHF	many	TRBV6-1	TRBJ1-5	NA
TGTGCCACCAGTGATTCCCGGACTAGCGGGAGAAGGCAAGAGACCCAGTACTTC	CATSDSRTSGRRQETQYF	few	TRBV24-1	TRBJ2-5	TRBD2
TGTGCCAGCGGACTCCACTTGAGCCTCGGGGGGCCTGGAAACACCATATATTTT	CASGLHLSLGGPGNTIYF	few	TRBV11-2	TRBJ1-3	NA
TGTGCCAGCAGCCAAGATAAGGGTCGCAGGGTAGAGCTTGAGCAGTTCTTC	CASSQDKGRRVELEQFF	many	TRBV14	TRBJ2-1	NA
TGTGCCAGCAGCCTCCGGGGGAGGCGGGACAAAAACATTCAGTACTTC	CASSLRGRRDKNIQYF	few	TRBV7-8	TRBJ2-4	NA
TGCGCCAGCAGCTTGGAGTTGCTAGCGGGGACCTACAATGAGCAGTTCTTC	CASSLELLAGTYNEQFF	few	TRBV5-1	TRBJ2-1	TRBD2
TGTGCCAGCAGCCTTGGACAGGGGGTAGCCAAAAACATTCAGTACTTC	CASSLGQGVAKNIQYF	many	TRBV7-2	TRBJ2-4	TRBD1
TGTGCCAGCAGTTATGGTGGCAATGAGCAGTTCTTC	CASSYGGNEQFF	many	TRBV6-2/TRBV6-3	TRBJ2-1	NA
TGTGCCAGCAGTTTACGGGCACTAGCGGGAGGCGAGCAGTACTTC	CASSLRALAGGEQYF	few	TRBV27	TRBJ2-7	TRBD2
TGTGCCAGCAGCCCCCCCCAGCGGACGTACCAAGAGACCCAGTACTTC	CASSPPQRTYQETQYF	NA	TRBV28	TRBJ2-5	NA
TGCGCCAGCAGCTTGGGCCCGGGACAGGGGGCTGGCGAGCAGTACTTC	CASSLGPGQGAGEQYF	NA	TRBV5-1	TRBJ2-7	TRBD1